Below, 8 T cell receptor beta chains from the same sample are listed, as sequenced in a study of blood T cell repertoires in COVID-19. This table comes from immunoSEQ multiplex PCR, and its TCRdb copy is limited to in-frame clones, with some not included. Of 25,000 to 30,000 clones in the sample, over 75% were seen once. Sequencing was done on a sample of peripheral blood. These receptors all stem from a man aged 65-85 years with active COVID-19.

The V call is TRBV7-2, the J call TRBJ1-2; perhaps TRBD1 as D (5 bases). Germline V gene sequence: CDR1 SGHTA, CDR2 FQGNSA. CDR3 length: 14 amino acids. Trimming stripped 2 bases from V and 7 bases from J, with 14 bases between. The CDR3 spells CASSLQGSYGGYTF. The CDR3 DNA follows: TGTGCCAGCAGCTTACAGGGAAGTTACGGTGGCTACACCTTC.

This clone appeared a single time. J is TRBJ2-3 and V is TRBV6-5; D remains unclear. V shed 2 bases and J shed 4 bases, with 13 bases lying between them. The CDR3 consists of 15 residues. Germline V gives CDR1 MNHEY, CDR2 SVGAGI. The CDR3 spells CASSYGTRFADTQYF. The CDR3 DNA reads as TGTGCCAGCAGTTACGGCACACGTTTCGCAGATACGCAGTATTTT.

In its sample, this clone was seen once. This chain links TRBV27 with TRBJ2-7; TRBD2 might be the D (6 bases). The CDR3 sequence is 17 residues long. The germline gives CDR1 MNHEY, CDR2 SMNVEV (reference sequence). V shed 3 bases and J shed 1 base, with 19 bases lying between them. The CDR3 DNA is TGTGCCAGCAGTTTTAGAGTAGCTAGCGTGGGTTCCTACGAGCAGTACTTC. This encodes CASSFRVASVGSYEQYF.

V is TRBV28 and J is TRBJ1-1; D gene unclear. CDR1 is MDHEN and CDR2 is SYDVKM in the germline V gene. The CDR3 is 13 residues long. Trimming removed 7 bases at V and 8 bases at J, with 17 bases between. The CDR3 here is CASTRGSIGEAFF. The CDR3 nucleotides read TGTGCCAGCACTCGGGGTTCGATCGGCGAAGCTTTCTTT.

CDR3 protein: CASSLRGSANEKLFF. CDR3 DNA sequence: TGTGCCAGCAGCTTAAGGGGGTCAGCTAATGAAAAACTGTTTTTT. The chain recombines TRBV7-2 with TRBJ1-4; weak D call: TRBD1 (6 bases). Germline V gene sequence: CDR1 SGHTA, CDR2 FQGNSA. V lost 2 bases, J lost 3 bases, and 10 bases lay in between. CDR3 length: 15 residues.

This clone was detected once. The rearrangement links TRBV27 to TRBJ2-6, with D possibly matching TRBD2 (5 bases). Germline V CDR1 and CDR2: MNHEY, SMNVEV (reference sequence). V was pared by 8 bases and J by 2 bases, with 16 bases between. This CDR3 has 16 residues. The CDR3 coding sequence is TGTGCCAGCCACGCGGGTATGGCGCCTGGGGCCAACGTCCTGACTTTC. Translation gives CASHAGMAPGANVLTF.

This chain uses TRBV30 with TRBJ2-5; unclear D gene. The CDR3 has 11 residues. V gave up 0 bases and J gave up 5 bases, with 4 bases separating them. CDR1 and CDR2 (germline): GTSNPN, SVGIG (reference sequence). CDR3 loop: CAWSVGETQYF. CDR3 nucleotide sequence: TGTGCCTGGAGTGTCGGGGAGACCCAGTACTTC.

The chain uses TRBV4-3 and TRBJ2-1; 12 nucleotides line up with TRBD2. V lost 5 bases and J lost 9; bases outside the gene matches: 14. The length of the CDR3 is 17 residues. Germline lookup yields CDR1 LGHNA and CDR2 YSLEER. The CDR3 is CASSSRGTSGGNGEQFF. The CDR3, as DNA: TGCGCCAGCAGCTCACGGGGAACTAGCGGGGGGAATGGTGAGCAGTTCTTC.